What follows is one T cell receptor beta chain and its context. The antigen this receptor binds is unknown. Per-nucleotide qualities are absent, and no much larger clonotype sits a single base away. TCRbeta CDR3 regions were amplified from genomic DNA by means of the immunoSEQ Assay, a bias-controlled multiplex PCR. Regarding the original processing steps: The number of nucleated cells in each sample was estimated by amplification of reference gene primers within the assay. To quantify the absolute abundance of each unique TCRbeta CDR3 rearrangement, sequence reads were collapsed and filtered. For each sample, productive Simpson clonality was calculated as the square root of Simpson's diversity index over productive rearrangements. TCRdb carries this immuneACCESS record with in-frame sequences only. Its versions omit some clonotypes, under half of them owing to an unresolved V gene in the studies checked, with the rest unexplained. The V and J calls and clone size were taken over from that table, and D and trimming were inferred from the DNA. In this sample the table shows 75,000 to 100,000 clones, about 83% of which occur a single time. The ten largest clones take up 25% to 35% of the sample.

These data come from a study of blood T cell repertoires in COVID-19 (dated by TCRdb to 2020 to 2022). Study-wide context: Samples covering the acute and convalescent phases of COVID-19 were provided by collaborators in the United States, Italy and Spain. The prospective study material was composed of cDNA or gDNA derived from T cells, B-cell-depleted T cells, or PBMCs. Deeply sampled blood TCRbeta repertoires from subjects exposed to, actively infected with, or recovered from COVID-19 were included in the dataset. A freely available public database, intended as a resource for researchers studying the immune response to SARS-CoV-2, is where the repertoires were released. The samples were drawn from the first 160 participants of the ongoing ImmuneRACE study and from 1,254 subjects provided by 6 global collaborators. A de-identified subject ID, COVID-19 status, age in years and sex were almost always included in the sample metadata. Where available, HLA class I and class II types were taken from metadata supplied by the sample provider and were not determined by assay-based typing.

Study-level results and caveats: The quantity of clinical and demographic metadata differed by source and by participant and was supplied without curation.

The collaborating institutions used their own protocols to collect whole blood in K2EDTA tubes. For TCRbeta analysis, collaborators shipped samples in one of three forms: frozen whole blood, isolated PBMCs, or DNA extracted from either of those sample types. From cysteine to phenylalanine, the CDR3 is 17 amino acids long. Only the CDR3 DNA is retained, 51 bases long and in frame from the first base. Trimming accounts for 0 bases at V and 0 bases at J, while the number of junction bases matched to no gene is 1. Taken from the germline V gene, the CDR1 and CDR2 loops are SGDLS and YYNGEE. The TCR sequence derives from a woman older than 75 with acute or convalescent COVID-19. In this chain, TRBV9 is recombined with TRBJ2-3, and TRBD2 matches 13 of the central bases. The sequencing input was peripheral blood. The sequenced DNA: TGTGCCAGCAGCGTAGGACTAGCGGGAGGCAGCACAGATACGCAGTATTTT. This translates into CASSVGLAGGSTDTQYF.